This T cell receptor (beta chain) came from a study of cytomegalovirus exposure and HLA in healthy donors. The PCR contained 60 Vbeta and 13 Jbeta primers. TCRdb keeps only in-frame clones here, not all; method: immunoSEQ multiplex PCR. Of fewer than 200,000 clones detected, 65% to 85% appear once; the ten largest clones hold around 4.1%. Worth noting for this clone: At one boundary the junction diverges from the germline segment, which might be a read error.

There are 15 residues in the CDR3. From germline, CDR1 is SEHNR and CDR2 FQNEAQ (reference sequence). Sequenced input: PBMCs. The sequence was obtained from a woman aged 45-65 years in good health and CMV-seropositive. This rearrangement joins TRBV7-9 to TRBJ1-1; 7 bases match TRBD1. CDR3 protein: CSSSLDGTVNTEAFF. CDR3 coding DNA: TGTTCCAGCAGCTTAGATGGGACAGTGAACACTGAAGCTTTCTTT.